This entry is about one T cell receptor beta chain. In the original processing: It was from reference gene primer amplification that nucleated cell counts were estimated. Here immunoSEQ multiplex PCR was the method, and the copy in TCRdb shows in-frame clones only, minus some. The V and J calls and the clone size are those of that table, but D and trimming were determined from the DNA. The sample has more than 300,000 clones, 70% to 90% seen once. The record originates from a study of blood T cell repertoires in COVID-19. Across the study: From T cells, B-cell-depleted T cells, or PBMCs came the material, which was cDNA or gDNA.

V gave up 4 bases and J gave up 1 base, with 16 bases separating them. CDR3 length equals 16 residues. Per germline, CDR1 LGHDT and CDR2 YNNKEL (reference sequence). The specimen was PBMCs or T cells enriched from blood (not recorded which). This chain links TRBV3-1 (or the pseudogene TRBV3-2) with TRBJ1-1, with TRBD1 as a possible D gene (5 bases). The source is a woman younger than 45 who had recovered from COVID-19. The CDR3 is CASSLRKGKGNTEAFF. In DNA form, the CDR3 reads TGTGCCAGCAGCCTACGAAAGGGGAAGGGGAACACTGAAGCTTTCTTT.